The rows below give T cell receptor beta chains drawn from one sample of a study of shared clonotypes between healthy human individuals. The data were produced by immunoSEQ multiplex PCR, yet TCRdb's version contains in-frame clones alone and is incomplete. The sample lists millions of clones, 90% to 95% occurring once. Material: naive CD4+ T cells sorted from blood. Receptors originate from a man aged 18 to 35 in good health. CDR3s include the opening cysteine and the closing phenylalanine or tryptophan. The D gene is left open where the match is weak. Size tells how often a clone was seen (once, few, many) or the class of an expanded clone, and some rows leave it out.

DNA	CDR3	size	D	J	V
TGCAGCGTTGAGACAGGGGAAAGAAACACCATATATTTT	CSVETGERNTIYF	NA	TRBD1	TRBJ1-3	TRBV29-1
TGTGCCAGCAGTTACTCGGGACTGTCCTACGAGCAGTACTTC	CASSYSGLSYEQYF	NA	NA	TRBJ2-7	TRBV6-5
TGTGCCAGCAGCACCGCCGACAGGGAGGGGGCCCAGCAGTACTTC	CASSTADREGAQQYF	NA	NA	TRBJ2-7	TRBV28
TGTGCCAGCACCCCCCAAGGGGCTGGGGAGACCCAGTACTTC	CASTPQGAGETQYF	NA	NA	TRBJ2-5	TRBV11-1
TGTGCCAGCTCACCTAACCGCGCTGAGACCCAGTACTTC	CASSPNRAETQYF	NA	NA	TRBJ2-5	TRBV18
TGTGCCAGCAGCTCGACAGGGAAATCCTACGAGCAGTACTTC	CASSSTGKSYEQYF	NA	TRBD1	TRBJ2-7	TRBV7-2
TGTGCCAGCAGTGTTATGACGATCTCCGGGGCCAACGTCCTGACTTTC	CASSVMTISGANVLTF	NA	NA	TRBJ2-6	TRBV6-1
TGTGCCAGTAGTCAACAGGGACGAATCTCTGGAAACACCATATATTTT	CASSQQGRISGNTIYF	NA	NA	TRBJ1-3	TRBV19
TGCGCCAGCAGCGAGGAGGGGGCGCGGGTTATAGGCTCTGGGGCCAACGTCCTGACTTTC	CASSEEGARVIGSGANVLTF	NA	NA	TRBJ2-6	TRBV5-1
TGCGCCAGCAGCTTGGGGACACAGGAGACCCAGTACTTC	CASSLGTQETQYF	NA	NA	TRBJ2-5	TRBV5-1
TGTGCCAGCAGCTCGGGACAGGCCAGCACAGATACGCAGTATTTT	CASSSGQASTDTQYF	NA	TRBD1	TRBJ2-3	TRBV7-9
TGTGCCAGCAGCTCATACCCCTCAGGGATGGGGACTGAAGCTTTCTTT	CASSSYPSGMGTEAFF	once	NA	TRBJ1-1	TRBV7-9
TGTGCCTGGAGTGCCGACCGGACTAGCGGGGTTTACGAGCAGTACTTC	CAWSADRTSGVYEQYF	NA	TRBD2	TRBJ2-7	TRBV30
TGTGCCAGCAGCCTGCGACAGGGCGCAGATACGCAGTATTTT	CASSLRQGADTQYF	NA	TRBD1	TRBJ2-3	TRBV7-9
TGTGCCAGCAGCTTAGGGGGCCGGACTAGCGGGAGTAGAACCTACGAGCAGTACTTC	CASSLGGRTSGSRTYEQYF	NA	TRBD2	TRBJ2-7	TRBV7-2
TGTGCCAGCGGGGTAACAGGGGATACCGGGGAGCTGTTTTTT	CASGVTGDTGELFF	NA	TRBD1	TRBJ2-2	TRBV6-1
TGTGCCAGCAGTCCAGGGGGGAACACCGGGGAGCTGTTTTTT	CASSPGGNTGELFF	once	TRBD1	TRBJ2-2	TRBV6-5
TGTGCCAGCAGCCCCGACAGGGGAAGCGTAGCTTTCTTT	CASSPDRGSVAFF	NA	TRBD1	TRBJ1-1	TRBV7-3
TGTGCCAGTAGTCTAGCGGGAGTCGCAGATACGCAGTATTTT	CASSLAGVADTQYF	NA	TRBD2	TRBJ2-3	TRBV19
TGTGCCAGCAGCTATCGGACAGGGGAAGAGACCCAGTACTTC	CASSYRTGEETQYF	NA	TRBD1	TRBJ2-5	TRBV5-6
TGTGCCAGCAGTACAACTAGCGCGTCCTACAATGAGCAGTTCTTC	CASSTTSASYNEQFF	NA	TRBD2	TRBJ2-1	TRBV5-4
TGTGCCAGCGATCCACAGGGAGTGACAGATACGCAGTATTTT	CASDPQGVTDTQYF	NA	NA	TRBJ2-3	TRBV6-6
TGTGCCAGCAGCGAGGACAGGGGGCTCGATGGCTACACCTTC	CASSEDRGLDGYTF	NA	TRBD1	TRBJ1-2	TRBV2
TGTGCCAGCAGGGCGGGGGCCGAAGCCTATGGCTACACCTTC	CASRAGAEAYGYTF	few	NA	TRBJ1-2	TRBV2